This T cell receptor (beta chain) is drawn from a study of CD8+CD57+ T cells in acquired aplastic anemia. The overall study: Sorted cells (CD4+ and CD8+) yielded DNA amounts that averaged about 3.1 ug.

Study-level results: Patients and controls shared 25 to 35 CD8+ CDR3 sequences, highly expressed in patients. Controls did not differ significantly from patients in CD8+ Simpson's diversity.

Looked up from germline, CDR1 is SGHRS and CDR2 is YFSETQ. The trim removed 4 bases at V and 8 bases at J, leaving 14 bases unmatched. This CDR3 region has 15 residues. CDR3 and TCR beta VDJ profiling relied on a genomic DNA template. TCRdb ran MiXCR on the reads and lists one entry per CDR3 protein. The sample contains some 140,000 distinct CDR3 sequences, around 41% of which appear only once. Concerning this clonotype itself: Antigen unknown.

The source is a human donor in good health, serving as a control. Sequenced sample: sorted CD4+, CD8+, or CD8+CD57+ T cells (not recorded which) from PBMCs. The V and J genes are TRBV5-1 and TRBJ1-2; 7 bases agree with TRBD1. CDR3: CASSVGGQGVRGYTF. In nucleotides, the CDR3 is TGCGCCAGCAGCGTTGGCGGGCAGGGGGTCAGAGGCTACACCTTC.